This T cell receptor (beta chain) was captured in a study of cytomegalovirus exposure and HLA in healthy donors (dated by TCRdb to the late 2010s). Looking at the study overall: An earlier analysis of fewer than 750 of the donors reported approximately 260 Gb of sequence data and around 120 million unique TCR beta sequences obtained from around 170 million T cells. To study patterns of TCR occurrence, a later analysis re-analyzed previously published TCR beta repertoires from 650 to 750 donors and added high-resolution HLA genotyping. The study combined high-throughput TCR immunosequencing, statistical association of individual TCRs with disease status, and machine learning to predict cytomegalovirus infection status. Alongside the repertoire data, information on donor age, sex, ethnicity and CMV serostatus was compiled. HLA typing included class I and class II loci at four-digit resolution. The number of typed donors differed by locus: about 629-630 for A, B, C, DRB1 and DQB1; some 500 for DQA1; around 610 for DPA1; and some 470 for DPB1. Because of strong linkage in the cohort, 5 or 6 DR-DQ haplotypes were treated as single units for association and clustering. All discovery cohort repertoires had been generated on a single sequencing platform. Among some 400 genotyped donors of the cohort, an average of around 240,000 unique TCR beta nucleotide sequences were sequenced per donor, about a sixth of them non-productive. The study was designed to test whether signatures of past pathogen exposure could be identified by cataloging public T cell receptors. In addition to the first cohort of 650 to 800 subjects, a separate validation cohort of about 120 different subjects was used. The study used immunosequencing to profile the T cell repertoires of about 670 subjects and linked those repertoires to cytomegalovirus serostatus. An earlier analysis of around 580 of the donors used high-throughput TCR beta sequencing to judge whether each TCR beta V gene segment behaved as functional or pseudogenic. Of the 350 to 400 genotyped donors, approximately 80% fell in the genetic ancestry cluster associated with self-reported Caucasian donors. Roughly 320 gigabases of sequencing data and around 85 million unique TCR sequences made up an early release that covered 500 to 700 HLA-typed donors. Rather than using new phenotypic data, the later analysis identified candidate immune exposures from TCR beta sequences and from how often those sequences occurred across donors. In a later genetic analysis, genome-wide SNP genotypes for about 65% of the roughly 670 donors were used, and that subset was treated as a discovery cohort. Findings and caveats that apply to the study as a whole: In a later analysis, some 17,000 TCR beta sequences were associated with specific HLA alleles at a false discovery rate of 0.05. The authors suggested that the approach could potentially be extended to other disease states and immunological phenotypes. Linkage disequilibrium might explain the correlated functional status among segregating V segments, but an unknown experimental factor could not be ruled out. Three of the identified cytomegalovirus-associated TCR beta chains were confirmed in vitro to be specific for cytomegalovirus antigens. Some IMGT-functional V segments, including TRBV6-2 and TRBV6-3, could not be distinguished by the 87-base-pair reads and were therefore excluded. In a later analysis, TCR association rates were found to vary across HLA loci, with the most associated TCRs seen for DRB1 alleles and the fewest for HLA-C alleles. Broadly in line with IMGT annotations, most TCR beta V segments showed up in productive rearrangements about 87% or about 30% of the time in an earlier analysis of around 550 of the donors. The classifier was reported to diagnose cytomegalovirus status with high specificity and sensitivity in both the original cohort and the validation cohort. Because counts were too low, some 16 rarely observed V segments, including chromosome 9 orphons, were excluded from the earlier analysis of 587 of the donors. A cluster of highly shared sequence variants was judged likely to be a technical artifact of the sequencing pipeline. While some public TCRs were present in many individuals, most TCR sequences turned up only very rarely across donors. The study listed 164 TCR beta chains as associated with cytomegalovirus. V-gene and J-gene trimming of TCR beta chains was associated with a missense DCLRE1C variant in a later genetic analysis, and the association was replicated in an independent cohort. HLA typing was unavailable for some donors at each locus, so association tests used only the typed subset. CMV serostatus was the only immune exposure information available for the cohort. Compared with the 666-donor mean, donors in an Asian-associated ancestry cluster had fewer N-insertions in productive TCRs, according to a later genetic analysis. A further reported finding was that TCR beta sequences accurately predicted the HLA-A and HLA-B alleles for most subjects in the first cohort. When HLA alleles, especially DR and DQ, strongly co-occurred, TCR associations were difficult to assign to individual alleles. The presence/absence analyses assumed that sequencing depth was roughly uniform across donors, and that assumption may not be true. In this cohort, only TCR beta chains were sequenced, and detectable features were limited by the absence of alpha or paired-chain data. Several of the top co-occurrence clusters appeared to be linked to parvovirus B19, influenza, CMV and Epstein-Barr virus, according to a later analysis. In a later analysis, HLA-associated TCR beta chains showed more clonal expansion and lower generation probabilities than non-associated chains that were equally common. A later analysis found that most CMV-associated TCR beta chains appeared HLA-restricted, with HLA associations seemingly driven largely by CMV exposure.

About this clone: What this receptor recognizes is not known. The input lacks base qualities; no much larger clone sits a single base away.

Via the germline V gene (reference sequence), CDR1 is LNHDA and CDR2 SQIVND. Between the V and J ends, shortened by 7 bases and 1 base respectively, the junction contains 13 bases. There are 14 amino acids in the CDR3, from cysteine to phenylalanine inclusive. Only the CDR3 DNA is retained, 42 bases long and in frame from the first base. The library was built by means of the immunoSEQ multiplex PCR assay. A mixture of 60 forward primers for TCR Vbeta segments and 13 reverse primers for TCR Jbeta segments was used in the multiplex PCR. The CDR3 region of rearranged TCR beta genes was amplified from genomic DNA with a multiplex PCR assay. The Illumina HiSeq System was used to sequence the amplified TCR beta libraries as 87-base-pair reads. The paper's data handling went like this. A later analysis tallied tens of millions of unique TCR beta chains across the 660 or so repertoires, and about 12 million of those chains were shared by two or more donors. A nearest-neighbor algorithm error-corrected the raw reads and collapsed the reads into unique sequences, merging closely related sequences to remove PCR and sequencing errors. V, D and J gene segments were assigned by aligning CDR3 sequences to IMGT reference sequences. For a sequence to be retained, a match of at least six nucleotides was required to both a V gene segment and a J gene segment. Rearrangements were called productive when the CDR3 lacked stop codons and stayed in frame with V and J; all others were non-productive. CDR3 was defined according to IMGT convention as the region running from the second conserved V-encoded cysteine to the conserved J-encoded phenylalanine. In an earlier analysis of 587 of the donors, sequences lacking an unambiguous match to a single V gene segment were excluded. In an earlier analysis of about 590 of the donors, a V segment was called functional when productive rearrangements were above 56.7%, and segregating when the standard deviation between donors exceeded 5%. To diagnose cytomegalovirus status from the catalog of TCR beta chain sequences, a statistical classification framework was built. V and J gene assignment, in a later analysis, came from comparing TCR nucleotide sequences with IMGT/GENE-DB human TR gene sequences. In a later analysis, CDR3 sequences and most-parsimonious VDJ recombination scenarios were assigned using the TCRdist pipeline. A later analysis defined each TCR beta chain by its CDR3 amino acid sequence plus V-gene family, and excluded reads lacking a unique V-gene family. To address suspected cross-contamination and a sequencing artifact, a later analysis removed under 600 highly shared, low-generation-probability nucleotide sequences. For each public chain, a later analysis derived a clonal expansion index from normalized ranks of inferred template counts within each repertoire. In a later analysis, generation probabilities were computed using a VDJ recombination model fitted to out-of-frame rearrangements, and the results were checked against IGoR. In a later analysis, hypergeometric tests were used to score TCR-TCR, TCR-HLA and TCR-CMV co-occurrence, with a repertoire-size bias correction applied to TCR pairs. False discovery rates were estimated in a later analysis by permuting HLA or CMV assignments 20 times. In a later analysis, co-occurring TCRs were grouped using DBSCAN, and TCRdist sequence similarity was added for clustering within HLA-allele-positive subsets. Repertoires with fewer than 30,000 or more than 120,000 public chains were left out of co-occurrence clustering, as were four to six repertoires with anomalous nucleotide sharing. Drawn from immuneACCESS, this table holds only the in-frame rearrangements with V and J called that TCRdb kept. Clones are partly lost; checked studies trace under half to an unresolved V gene and leave the rest unexplained. For V, J and clone size, that table is used; D and trimming come from the DNA. Within this sample are around 180,000 clones, with about 80% of them counted one time only. Approximately 6.7% of the sample is held by the ten biggest clonotypes.

In total, just over 650 healthy bone marrow donors made up the cohort. At the time of sampling, every cohort member was nominally healthy, though immune exposures that went unrecorded were likely present. The donor tested CMV seropositive, placing the donor among the 289 seropositive members of the cohort. Every donor gave a peripheral blood sample, and the peripheral blood mononuclear cells from that sample were used for TCR beta sequencing. Genomic DNA extraction from the blood cell samples was performed with the Qiagen DNeasy Blood Extraction Kit. This sequence originates from a man in his thirties or forties in good health and CMV-seropositive. The sequencing input was PBMCs. This chain joins TRBV19 to TRBJ1-1; a weak D assignment points to TRBD1 (5 bases agree). Here the CDR3 is given as CASMEGPRNTEAFF. The DNA reads TGTGCCAGTATGGAGGGGCCAAGGAACACTGAAGCTTTCTTT.